The T cell receptor beta chain described here comes from a study of blood T cell repertoires in COVID-19. Study background: In each case, the material was cDNA or gDNA derived from T cells, B-cell-depleted T cells, or PBMCs.

To note about this clone: The identical CDR3 is also encoded by other nucleotide sequences in the sample.

Per the germline V gene, CDR1 is SNHLY and CDR2 is FYNNEI. The CDR3 covers 12 residues. The V and J ends lost 6 bases and 3 bases, in that order; junction bases with no gene match: 1. Profiled with immunoSEQ multiplex PCR; TCRdb holds only in-frame clones, not every one. The profile shows around 200,000 clones, about 83% of them singletons. The chain employs TRBV2 and TRBJ2-7; 8 positions match TRBD1. This receptor was taken from a woman younger than 45 with COVID-19, enrolled during active disease. The sequenced sample was peripheral blood. For the CDR3, the DNA is TGTGCCAGCAGGGACAGGGTCTACGAGCAGTACTTC. Amino acid sequence: CASRDRVYEQYF.